The 2 T cell receptor beta chains below all came from one sample that was sequenced in a study of shared clonotypes between healthy human individuals. Sequencing used immunoSEQ multiplex PCR; TCRdb keeps in-frame clones, though not all of them. The sample has 1.4 million to 1.5 million clones; approximately 96% are singletons. Sequenced material: naive CD4+ T cells sorted from blood. Subset described: CD45RA+ positively selected. The receptors here all came from a man under 40 in good health.

The gene calls are TRBV18 and TRBJ2-2, with TRBD2 as a possible D gene (6 bases). V was shortened by 0 bases and J by 1 base, with 9 bases between the two germline ends. Germline lookup yields CDR1 KGHSH and CDR2 LQKENI. The CDR3 extends over 16 amino acids. The CDR3 region is CASSPPVGRNTGELFF. Here the CDR3 DNA reads TGTGCCAGCTCACCACCGGTCGGGAGGAACACCGGGGAGCTGTTTTTT.

This clone showed up just once. This chain joins TRBV2 and TRBJ2-1, with D possibly being TRBD1 or TRBD2 (5 bases each). The CDR3 contains 12 residues. Germline loops: CDR1 SNHLY, CDR2 FYNNEI. In DNA, the CDR3 is TGTGCTTGCCGAGGGGTCGAGAATGAGCAGTTCTTC. This sequence encodes CACRGVENEQFF.